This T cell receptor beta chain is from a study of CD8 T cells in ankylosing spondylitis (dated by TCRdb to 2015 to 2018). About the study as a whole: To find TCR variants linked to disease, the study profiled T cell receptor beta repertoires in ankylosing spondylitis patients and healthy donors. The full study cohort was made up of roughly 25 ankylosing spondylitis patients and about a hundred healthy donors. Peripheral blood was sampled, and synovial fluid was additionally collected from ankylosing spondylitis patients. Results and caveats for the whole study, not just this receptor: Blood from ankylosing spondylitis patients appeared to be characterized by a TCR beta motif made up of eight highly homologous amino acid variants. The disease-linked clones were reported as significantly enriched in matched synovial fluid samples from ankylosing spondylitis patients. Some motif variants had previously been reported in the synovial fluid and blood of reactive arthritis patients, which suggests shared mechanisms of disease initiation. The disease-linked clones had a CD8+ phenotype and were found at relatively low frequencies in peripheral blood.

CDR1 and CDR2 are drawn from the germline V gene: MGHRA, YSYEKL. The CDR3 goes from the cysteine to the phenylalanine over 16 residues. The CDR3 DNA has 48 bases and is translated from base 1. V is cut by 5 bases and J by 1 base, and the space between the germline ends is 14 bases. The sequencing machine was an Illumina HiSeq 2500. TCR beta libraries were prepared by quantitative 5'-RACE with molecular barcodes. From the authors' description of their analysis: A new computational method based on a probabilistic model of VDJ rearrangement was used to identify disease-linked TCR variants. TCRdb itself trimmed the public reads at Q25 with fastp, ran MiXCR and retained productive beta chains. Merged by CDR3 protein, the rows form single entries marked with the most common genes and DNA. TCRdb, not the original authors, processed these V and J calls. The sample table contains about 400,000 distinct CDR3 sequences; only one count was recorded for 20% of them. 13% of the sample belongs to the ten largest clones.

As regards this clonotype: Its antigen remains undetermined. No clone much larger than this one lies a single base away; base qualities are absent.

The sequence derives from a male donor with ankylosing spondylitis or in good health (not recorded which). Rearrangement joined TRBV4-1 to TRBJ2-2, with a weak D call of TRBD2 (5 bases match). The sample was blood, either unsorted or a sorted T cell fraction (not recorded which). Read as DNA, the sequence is TGCGCCAGCAGCAAAGGACTCCAAGAGAACACCGGGGAGCTGTTTTTT. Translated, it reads CASSKGLQENTGELFF.